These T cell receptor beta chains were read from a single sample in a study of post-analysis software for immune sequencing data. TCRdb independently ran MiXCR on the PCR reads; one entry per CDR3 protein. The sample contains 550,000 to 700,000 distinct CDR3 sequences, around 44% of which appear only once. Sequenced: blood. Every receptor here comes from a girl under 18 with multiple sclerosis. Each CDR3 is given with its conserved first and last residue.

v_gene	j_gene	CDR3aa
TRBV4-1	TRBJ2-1	CASSPTPQGSGSEQFF
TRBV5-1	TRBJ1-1	CASSSGQVATGTEAFF
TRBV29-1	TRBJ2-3	CSVGLAGGPGRDTQYF
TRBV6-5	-	CASRPEREGVYEQYF
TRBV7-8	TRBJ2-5	CASSFSGGETQYF
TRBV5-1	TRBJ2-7	CASSLERAEQYF
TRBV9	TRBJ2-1	CASSPSGLNEQFF
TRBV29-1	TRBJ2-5	CSVDLSGETQYF
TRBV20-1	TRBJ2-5	CSARDRKTQYF
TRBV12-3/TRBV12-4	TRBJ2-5	CASSFEAVAGETQYF
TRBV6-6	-	CASSYSLAGVYEQYF
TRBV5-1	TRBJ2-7	CASSFDRTIYEQYF
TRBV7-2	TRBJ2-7	CASSPRGGPYEQYF
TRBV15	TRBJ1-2	CATSRDLGNYGYTF
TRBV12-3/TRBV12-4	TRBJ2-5	CASISTGEETQYF
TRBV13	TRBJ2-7	CASSTSGGNEQYF
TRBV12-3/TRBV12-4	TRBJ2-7	CASSPSGTLGEQYF
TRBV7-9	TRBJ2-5	CAGRVGLAEKETQYF
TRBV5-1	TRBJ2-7	CASSVTGTASYEQYF
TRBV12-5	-	CASGAPALQETQYF
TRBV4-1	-	CASSQVEGRETQYF
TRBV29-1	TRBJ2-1	CSVALDNEQFF
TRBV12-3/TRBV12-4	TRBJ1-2	CASSLTQGAMYTF
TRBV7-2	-	CASSYEQAYEQYF
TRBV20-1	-	CSARSEGLAGGSSYNEQYF
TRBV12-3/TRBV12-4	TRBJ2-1	CASSLRASGSTHEQFF
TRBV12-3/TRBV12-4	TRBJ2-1	CASSAVLGALQHNEQFF
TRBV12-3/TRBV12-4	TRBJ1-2	CASTYRDRGYGYTF
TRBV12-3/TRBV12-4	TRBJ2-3	CASRKSGGAPTDTQYF
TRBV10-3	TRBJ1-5	CAIRDRNQPQHF
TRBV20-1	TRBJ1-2	CSAPVRRANYGYTF